These 13 T cell receptor beta chains share one sample of origin, sequenced in a study of blood T cell repertoires in COVID-19. TCRdb's table, derived via immunoSEQ multiplex PCR, lists solely in-frame clones and lacks some. The sample includes 250,000 to 300,000 clones, roughly 88% seen only once; the top ten take roughly 10%. Specimen: peripheral blood. Every receptor here comes from a woman in her sixties or seventies with COVID-19, enrolled during active disease.

CDR3 residues: CASSLFIDRGTGNTIYF. CDR3 bases: TGTGCCAGCAGCTTATTTATTGACAGGGGTACTGGAAACACCATATATTTT. The chain is built from TRBV11-2 and TRBJ1-3; 8 bases line up with TRBD1. Germline V CDR1 and CDR2: SGHAT, FQNNGV. The CDR3 sequence is 17 residues long. Trimming cost V 2 bases and J 2 bases; bases outside gene matches: 8.

The V and J genes are TRBV11-3 and TRBJ1-1; D is uncertain. Trimming took 5 bases from V and 1 from J, leaving 17 bases between them. Germline CDR1 reads SGHNT; CDR2 reads YENEEA. This CDR3 spans 16 amino acids. CDR3 sequence: CASSPFPQLPNTEAFF. DNA for the CDR3: TGTGCCAGCAGCCCGTTCCCCCAACTGCCGAACACTGAAGCTTTCTTT.

The chain links TRBV5-1 to TRBJ1-2; the D gene is possibly TRBD1 (6 bases). From germline, CDR1 is SGHRS and CDR2 YFSETQ. Trimming cost V 7 bases and J 1 base, with 17 bases left between them. CDR3 length: 15 residues. CDR3 sequence: CASGEQTGVNYGYTF. Written as DNA, the CDR3 is TGCGCCAGCGGCGAACAGACAGGAGTTAACTATGGCTACACCTTC.

The chain employs TRBV19 and TRBJ2-3; D call uncertain. The germline V gene encodes CDR1 LNHDA and CDR2 SQIVND (reference sequence). V was pared by 9 bases and J by 2 bases, with 21 bases between. The CDR3 length is 16 residues. Here the CDR3 reads CASSLALGIYTDTQYF. CDR3 coding DNA: TGTGCCAGCTCCCTCGCGTTGGGCATTTACACAGATACGCAGTATTTT.

CDR3 nucleotides: TGTGCCACCAGCAGAGGAATCGGAGCGGGAGAAGTAAATGAGCAGTTCTTC. Its protein is CATSRGIGAGEVNEQFF. The chain has TRBV15 and TRBJ2-1, with TRBD2 identical over 8 bases. Germline CDR1 and CDR2: LNHNV and YYDKDF (reference sequence). Trimming at V came to 1 base and at J to 7 bases, leaving 12 bases not matched to a gene. This CDR3 contains 17 residues.

The rearrangement joins TRBV19 to TRBJ2-1; TRBD2 aligns across 10 bases. The V and J ends lost 0 bases and 1 base, in that order; junction bases with no gene match: 3. This CDR3 is built from 17 residues. The germline V gene has CDR1 LNHDA and CDR2 SQIVND (reference sequence). The chain's CDR3 is CASSIDTSGVSYNEQFF. The CDR3 DNA follows: TGTGCCAGTAGTATAGATACTAGCGGGGTTTCCTACAATGAGCAGTTCTTC.

This clone was seen once. The CDR3 loop is CATSMVGVGNEKLFF. In nucleotides, the CDR3 is TGTGCCACCAGCATGGTCGGGGTGGGAAATGAAAAACTGTTTTTT. This chain connects TRBV15 to TRBJ1-4; D is unresolved. Germline values: CDR1 LNHNV, CDR2 YYDKDF (reference sequence). V was clipped by 4 bases and J by 5 bases, with 14 bases between them. This CDR3 spans 15 amino acids. The complete variable domain, with remaining parts taken from reference TRBV15 and TRBJ1-4, reads DAMVIQNPRYQVTQFGKPVTLSCSQTLNHNVMYWYQQKSSQAPKLLFHYYDKDFNNEADTPDNFQSRRPNTSFCFLDIRSPGLGDTAMYLCATSMVGVGNEKLFFGSGTQLSVL.

The chain uses TRBV10-3 and TRBJ2-1, with TRBD2 matching over 12 bases. Germline V gene sequence: CDR1 ENHRY, CDR2 SYGVKD. This CDR3 is 16 amino acids long. V trimming: 0 bases; J trimming: 10 bases; junction bases outside the gene matches: 7. CDR3 sequence: CAISESASGRADEQFF. The CDR3 DNA sequence: TGTGCCATCAGTGAGTCGGCTAGCGGGAGGGCCGACGAGCAGTTCTTC.

V gene TRBV2 combines with J gene TRBJ2-7; 9 positions match TRBD1. This CDR3 is 16 amino acids long. Germline lookup yields CDR1 SNHLY and CDR2 FYNNEI. The junction had 11 bases not matched to a gene; V was cut back by 5 bases and J by 3 bases. Written as DNA, the CDR3 is TGTGCCAGCAGTACGGGACAGGGACGGTATAGCTACGAGCAGTACTTC. It is translated as CASSTGQGRYSYEQYF. Full variable domain (remainder filled in from reference TRBV2 and TRBJ2-7): EPEVTQTPSHQVTQMGQEVILRCVPISNHLYFYWYRQILGQKVEFLVSFYNNEISEKSEIFDDQFSVERPDGSNFTLKIRSTKLEDSAMYFCASSTGQGRYSYEQYFGPGTRLTVT.

The gene calls are TRBV12-3 or TRBV12-4 and TRBJ1-4; 9 bases align to TRBD1. J lost 10 bases, V lost 7 bases, and 7 bases had no gene match. CDR3 length: 13 residues. CDR3 in amino acids: CASTGTGGGKLFF. The CDR3 nucleotides are TGTGCCAGCACCGGAACAGGGGGCGGAAAACTGTTTTTT.

CDR3 sequence (DNA): TGTGCCAGCAGCTTAAGTCCAGGGGGCTATGGCTACACCTTC. Translation: CASSLSPGGYGYTF. The gene calls are TRBV7-3 and TRBJ1-2; 7 bases line up with TRBD1. The J segment lost 4 bases and the V segment lost 1 base, leaving 3 bases of the junction unmatched. Germline V CDR1 and CDR2: SGHTA, FQGTGA. The CDR3 is made up of 14 amino acids. The whole variable domain, remainder taken from reference TRBV7-3 and TRBJ1-2, is GAGVSQTPSNKVTEKGKYVELRCDPISGHTALYWYRQSLGQGPEFLIYFQGTGAADDSGLPNDRFFAVRPEGSVSTLKIQRTERGDSAVYLCASSLSPGGYGYTFGSGTRLTVV.

The gene calls are TRBV5-1 and TRBJ1-4; no definite D call. In germline, CDR1 is SGHRS, CDR2 YFSETQ. The CDR3 covers 15 residues. Trimming took 4 bases from V and 0 from J, leaving 10 bases between them. CDR3 nucleotides: TGCGCCAGCAGCGGAGGATCAGCAACTAATGAAAAACTGTTTTTT. Translated: CASSGGSATNEKLFF.

The chain has TRBV10-1 and TRBJ2-5, with TRBD1 matching over 7 bases. Unmatched junction bases numbered 21, after V lost 5 bases and J lost 6 bases. This CDR3 region has 18 residues. Germline lookup yields CDR1 WNHNN and CDR2 SYGVQD (reference sequence). CDR3 in amino acids: CASSPANRGGTKLKTQYF. The CDR3 DNA is TGCGCCAGCAGTCCGGCGAACAGGGGTGGGACGAAGTTAAAGACCCAGTACTTC.